This entry is about one T cell receptor beta chain. Its antigen is as yet unknown. This specimen belongs to a study of cytomegalovirus exposure and HLA in healthy donors. Trimming cost V 4 bases and J 6 bases; bases outside gene matches: 12. This CDR3 contains 17 residues. Per germline, CDR1 MGHRA and CDR2 YSYEKL. Assay: immunoSEQ multiplex PCR; the TCRdb copy retains only in-frame clones and omits some. The sample shows tens of thousands of clones, 80% to 90% of them seen only once. General study findings and limits: Among TCR sequences, most were rare, though some public TCRs appeared in many donors. Investigators reported 150 to 200 TCR beta chains as tied to cytomegalovirus.

The chain couples TRBV4-1 to TRBJ2-3, with TRBD1 matching over 11 bases. The clonotype comes from a woman under 30 in good health and CMV-seronegative. Specimen: PBMCs. The CDR3 protein is CASSPSGQGVAGDTQYF. The CDR3 bases are TGCGCCAGCAGCCCTTCGGGACAGGGGGTGGCCGGGGATACGCAGTATTTT.